A selection of T cell receptor beta chains follows, all from one sample in a study of CD8+ T cells in alopecia areata. The protocol was immunoSEQ multiplex PCR, while the TCRdb copy is restricted to in-frame clones and leaves out a portion. The data contain 110,000 or so clones, 55% to 80% of them singletons. The specimen was CD4+ T cells sorted from blood. All receptors come from a human donor in good health. Both conserved end residues are trimmed from each CDR3.

J gene: TRBJ1-1; V gene: TRBV7-7; CDR3 protein: ASSLRQGTEAF
J gene: TRBJ2-1; V gene: TRBV23-1; CDR3 protein: ASSRKPVQGSSYNEQF
J gene: TRBJ2-3; V gene: TRBV9; CDR3 protein: ASSPREERGTQY
J gene: TRBJ1-1; V gene: TRBV30; CDR3 protein: AWNWGQNTEAF
J gene: TRBJ2-5; V gene: TRBV30; CDR3 protein: AWSAPTGIRETQY
J gene: TRBJ1-3; V gene: TRBV10-2; CDR3 protein: ASSLTRSSSGNTIY
J gene: TRBJ2-3; V gene: TRBV5-1; CDR3 protein: ASSLEGRTDTQY
J gene: TRBJ1-2; V gene: TRBV7-9; CDR3 protein: ASSFFELGQKNYGYT
J gene: TRBJ1-2; V gene: TRBV30; CDR3 protein: ASDLGEIHGYT
J gene: TRBJ2-7; V gene: TRBV30; CDR3 protein: AWRGRGRYEQY
J gene: TRBJ1-2; V gene: TRBV29-1; CDR3 protein: SVIGSSSYGYT
J gene: TRBJ1-6; V gene: TRBV19; CDR3 protein: ASRVGTAKTRKSPLH
J gene: TRBJ1-5; V gene: TRBV30; CDR3 protein: AWSPLGLSNQPQH
J gene: TRBJ1-5; V gene: TRBV7-2; CDR3 protein: ASSPFGTGSNQPQH